Here is one TCR beta chain with its context. The antigen it binds to is not known. Base-call qualities are not available, and no considerably larger clone is one nucleotide away. This sample was included in a study of T cell responses to AZD1222 COVID-19 vaccine (dated by TCRdb to the early 2020s). With respect to the entire study: A total of 230 to 250 trial participants underwent TCR sequencing, of whom around 200 received two doses of AZD1222 and some 25 received two doses of the MenACWY control vaccine. Trial participants were enrolled by age into subgroups of 18-55, 56-69 and 70-plus years, and around 150, 29 and 61 TCR-sequenced participants, respectively, were included in these subgroups.

The CDR3 regions of human TCRbeta chains were subjected to immunosequencing. In the source study's methods: TCRs in the repertoires were matched against a reference library of SARS-CoV-2-specific TCRs that had been generated with the MIRA antigen-specificity platform. Breadth was defined as the fraction of unique TCRs that were SARS-CoV-2-associated, and depth was defined as the fraction of total T cells that were SARS-CoV-2-associated. Using the MIRA data, each spike-specific TCR was assigned both to the spike region to which the TCR was reactive and to a CD4 or CD8 class. Log10-transformed breadth and depth values were compared by one-way ANOVA with Sidak's multiple comparisons tests. TCRdb retrieved this table from immuneACCESS and kept in-frame rearrangements only. Not all clones are present; in checked studies, unresolved V genes account for under half, and no reason is known for the remainder. Clone size and the V and J calls come from that table; the DNA yielded D and trimming. This sample has about 60,000 clones in its table, and 75% to 90% of those were observed once. Of the sample, approximately 19% is held by the ten largest clones.

General study outcomes and caveats: Conclusions about previously exposed vaccinees were limited because only six AZD1222 recipients were SARS-CoV-2 seropositive at baseline. Most participants were white British and females outnumbered males, and the authors suggested that clonal diversity may have been underestimated. After two AZD1222 doses, spike-specific TCR breadth and depth were significantly higher than at day 0 and than in MenACWY recipients. In the small 56-69-year group, the increase in depth fell short of significance, most likely because of low power. Nearly half of unique spike-specific TCRs reportedly recognized epitopes outside regions mutated in the B.1.351 and B.1.1.7 variants. Because no day 14 peak-response samples were available, repertoires were characterized only after the peak T cell response. The whole spike protein was spanned by vaccine-associated CD4 TCRs, and dominant responses were seen in regions 160-218 and 743-854.

V drops 5 bases and J drops 9 bases, leaving 12 bases in between. The CDR3, from cysteine to phenylalanine, totals 12 residues. Just CDR3 DNA is preserved here, 36 bases in frame from base 1. Sequences SGHTA (CDR1) and FQGNSA (CDR2) are obtained from the germline V gene. According to the study, the label for this sample's time point signals: baseline before first vaccination. Read against the paper, the sample's treatment or condition label means: meningococcal conjugate vaccine given as trial control. Vaccinee samples were obtained from the UK trials COV001 and COV002, which included a single-blind randomized controlled phase 2/3 trial of AZD1222 (ChAdOx1 nCoV-19) in healthy adults. Trial participant PBMC samples were collected at day 0 and day 28 after the second dose for TCRbeta chain sequencing.

The chain links TRBV7-2 with TRBJ2-3; the D gene is perhaps TRBD2, from 5 matching bases. The specimen comprised peripheral blood, sampled on day 0 of MenACWY control vaccination. The TCR comes from an adult in good health. In nucleotides, the sequence is TGTGCCAGCAGCCAGGAACAGCGGACGCAGTATTTT. The resulting protein is CASSQEQRTQYF.